This is a list of T cell receptor beta chains from one sample in a study of blood T cell repertoires in COVID-19. The assay was immunoSEQ multiplex PCR, and TCRdb's table has in-frame clones only and misses some. Among about 300,000 clones listed, 85% to 90% were seen once. The sample taken for sequencing was PBMCs or T cells enriched from blood (not recorded which). The receptors come from a man aged 25-40 years who had recovered from COVID-19. CDR3s leave out the opening cysteine and the closing phenylalanine or tryptophan.

length | J | V | CDR3
13 | TRBJ1-6 | TRBV11-2 | ASSRLRDAVSPLH
9 | TRBJ1-1 | TRBV6-5 | ATVMNTEAF
12 | TRBJ2-7 | TRBV5-4 | ASSPRTGGYEQY
14 | TRBJ2-5 | TRBV5-1 | ASSFPSDSGSETQY
16 | TRBJ2-7 | TRBV4-1 | ASSPLPQGLTFSYEQY
14 | TRBJ2-1 | TRBV5-1 | ASSSRHSRGYNEQF
13 | TRBJ1-1 | TRBV19 | ASSIGLGGYAEAF
12 | TRBJ2-2 | TRBV7-5 | VRSCDLAAGELF
13 | TRBJ2-2 | TRBV6-5 | ASKGGGPDTGELF
10 | TRBJ2-7 | TRBV28 | ASRTGNYEQY
11 | TRBJ1-5 | TRBV2 | ASGTGDRQPQH
13 | TRBJ1-1 | TRBV2 | ASGRTGGDNTEAF
11 | TRBJ2-5 | TRBV7-2 | ASSLGHIETQY
12 | TRBJ2-5 | TRBV7-8 | ASSFTGLGETQY
12 | TRBJ2-2 | TRBV18 | ASSPSAGTGELF
15 | TRBJ2-7 | TRBV5-1 | ASSLGGPLPFSYEQY
12 | TRBJ1-2 | TRBV6-4 | ATFKLALLYGYT
14 | TRBJ1-5 | TRBV5-1 | ASSDGNGGSGQPQH
12 | TRBJ1-2 | TRBV6-5 | ASTVPRSNYGYT
12 | TRBJ2-6 | TRBV6-6 | ASSEPAGANVLT
13 | TRBJ1-5 | TRBV4-1 | ASSQGVYSNQPQH
14 | TRBJ2-7 | TRBV24-1 | ATAGTSGSLTYEQY
12 | TRBJ2-7 | TRBV5-8 | ASSTRATEYEQY